The TCR beta chain under discussion was sequenced for a study of vaccination effects on CD4 cells after COVID-19. Turning to the study itself: A couple of convalescent patients provided samples 16 days and one week prevaccination.

Germline trimming cut 0 bases from V and 4 bases from J; bases unmatched to any gene: 4. In germline, CDR1 is LGHNA, CDR2 YNFKEQ. The CDR3 has 15 amino acids. The study, taken as a whole, reports: Mainly new vaccine-induced clones made up the post-vaccine spike-reactive clones in convalescents.

TCRdb's copy holds only in-frame clones and misses some; the assay was immunoSEQ multiplex PCR. The sample lists about 36,000 clones, over 60% seen once, with over 15% in the top ten. By share, this clone ranks as medium-sized. Its specificity is not known. Antigen-specific CD4+ T cells were first expanded with viral peptide pools by the ViraFEST assay and only then sequenced. Once cultured for 10 to 11 days, the cells underwent separation to obtain CD4+ T cells. This person caught SARS-CoV-2 sometime from March to December 2020, and PCR testing confirmed the infection. Fewer than 2.5 million PBMC were seeded per well and grown in the presence of around 10 IU/ml IL-2 and around 10 ug/ml peptides.

The material was CD4+ T cells from PBMCs cultured with HCoV-NL63 spike peptides, obtained before COVID-19 vaccination. The origin of this receptor is a human donor who had a prior SARS-CoV-2 infection. The chain links TRBV4-2 to TRBJ1-1; TRBD1 matches 8 bases. The CDR3 nucleotides are TGTGCCAGCAGCCAAGAAGGAACAGGGGGCACTGAAGCTTTCTTT. Residues: CASSQEGTGGTEAFF.